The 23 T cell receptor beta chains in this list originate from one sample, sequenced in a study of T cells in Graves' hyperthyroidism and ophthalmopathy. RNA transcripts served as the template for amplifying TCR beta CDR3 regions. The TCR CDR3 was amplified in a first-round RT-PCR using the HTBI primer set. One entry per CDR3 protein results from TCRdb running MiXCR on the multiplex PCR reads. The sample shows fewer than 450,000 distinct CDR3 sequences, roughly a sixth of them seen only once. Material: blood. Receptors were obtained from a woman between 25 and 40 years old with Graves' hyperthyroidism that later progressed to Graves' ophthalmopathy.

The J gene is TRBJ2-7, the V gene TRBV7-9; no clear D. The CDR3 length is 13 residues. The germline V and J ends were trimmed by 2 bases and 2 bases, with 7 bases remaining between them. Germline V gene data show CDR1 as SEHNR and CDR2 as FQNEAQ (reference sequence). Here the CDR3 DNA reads TGTGCCAGCAGCTTATCAACAACCTACGAGCAGTACTTC. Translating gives CASSLSTTYEQYF.

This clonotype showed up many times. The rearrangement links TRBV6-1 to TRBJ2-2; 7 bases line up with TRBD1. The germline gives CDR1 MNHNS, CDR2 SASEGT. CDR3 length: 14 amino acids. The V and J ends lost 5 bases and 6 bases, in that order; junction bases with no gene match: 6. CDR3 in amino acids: CASSLTRGPGELFF. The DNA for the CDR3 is TGTGCCAGCAGTCTTACGAGGGGGCCCGGGGAGCTGTTTTTT.

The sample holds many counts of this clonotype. The CDR3 nucleotides are TGCAGCGTTGCTGAGAACACCGGGGAGCTGTTTTTT. It codes for CSVAENTGELFF. The rearrangement uses TRBV29-1 and TRBJ2-2; D remains ambiguous. V was pared by 4 bases and J by 1 base, with 4 bases between. CDR1 and CDR2 (germline): SQVTM, ANQGSEA. The CDR3 extends over 12 amino acids.

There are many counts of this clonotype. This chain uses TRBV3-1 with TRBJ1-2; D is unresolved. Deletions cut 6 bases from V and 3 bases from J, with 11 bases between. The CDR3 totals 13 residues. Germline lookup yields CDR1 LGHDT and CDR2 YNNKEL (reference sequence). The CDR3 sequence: CASRRAGDYGYTF. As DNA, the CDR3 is TGTGCCAGCAGGAGGGCAGGTGACTATGGCTACACCTTC.

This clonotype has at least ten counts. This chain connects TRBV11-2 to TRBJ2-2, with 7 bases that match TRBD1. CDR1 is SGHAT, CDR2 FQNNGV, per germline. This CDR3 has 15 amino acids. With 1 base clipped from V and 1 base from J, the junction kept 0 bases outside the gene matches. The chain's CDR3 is CASSLGTGNTGELFF. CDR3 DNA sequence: TGTGCCAGCAGCTTAGGGACAGGGAACACCGGGGAGCTGTTTTTT.

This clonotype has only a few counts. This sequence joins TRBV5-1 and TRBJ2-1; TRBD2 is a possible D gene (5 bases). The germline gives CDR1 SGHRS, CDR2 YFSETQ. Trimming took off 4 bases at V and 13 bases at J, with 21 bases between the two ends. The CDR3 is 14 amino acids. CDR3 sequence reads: CASSMNTGEKIQFF. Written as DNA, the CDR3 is TGCGCCAGCAGCATGAACACCGGGGAGAAGATTCAGTTCTTC.

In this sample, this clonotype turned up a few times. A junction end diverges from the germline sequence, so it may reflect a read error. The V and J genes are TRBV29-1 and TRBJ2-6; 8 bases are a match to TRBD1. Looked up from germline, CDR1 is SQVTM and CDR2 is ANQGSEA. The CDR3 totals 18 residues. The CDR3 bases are TGCAGCGTTGAAGACCAGGACAGGGTCCTTACTGGGGCCAACGTCCCGACTTTC. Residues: CSVEDQDRVLTGANVPTF.

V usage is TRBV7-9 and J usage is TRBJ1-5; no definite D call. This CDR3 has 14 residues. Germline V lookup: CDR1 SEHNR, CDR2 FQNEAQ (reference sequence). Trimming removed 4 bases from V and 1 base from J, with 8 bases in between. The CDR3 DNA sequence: TGTGCCAGCAGCTCACAAGGGAGCAATCAGCCCCAGCATTTT. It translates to CASSSQGSNQPQHF.

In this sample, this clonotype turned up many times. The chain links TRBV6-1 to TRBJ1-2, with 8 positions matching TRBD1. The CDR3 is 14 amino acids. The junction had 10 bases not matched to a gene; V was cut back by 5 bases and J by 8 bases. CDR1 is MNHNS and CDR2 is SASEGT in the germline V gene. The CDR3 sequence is CASSRIQGARGYTF. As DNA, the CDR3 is TGTGCCAGCAGTAGAATTCAGGGGGCGCGCGGCTACACCTTC.

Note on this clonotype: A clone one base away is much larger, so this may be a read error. DNA of the CDR3: TGTGCCAGCAGCCCCCGTGCCGGGGGATCCTACAGTGAGCAGTTCTTC. Its translation is CASSPRAGGSYSEQFF. The chain has TRBV3-1 and TRBJ2-1; tentatively, D is TRBD2 (6 bases). Germline CDR1 reads LGHDT; CDR2 reads YNNKEL (reference sequence). This CDR3 is built from 16 residues.

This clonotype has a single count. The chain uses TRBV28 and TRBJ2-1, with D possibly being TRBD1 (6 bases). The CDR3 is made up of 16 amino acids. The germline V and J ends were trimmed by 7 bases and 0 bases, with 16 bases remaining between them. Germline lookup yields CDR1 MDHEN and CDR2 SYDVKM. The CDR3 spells CASNRTGNSSYNEQFF. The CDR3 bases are TGTGCCAGCAACCGAACAGGGAATAGCTCCTACAATGAGCAGTTCTTC.

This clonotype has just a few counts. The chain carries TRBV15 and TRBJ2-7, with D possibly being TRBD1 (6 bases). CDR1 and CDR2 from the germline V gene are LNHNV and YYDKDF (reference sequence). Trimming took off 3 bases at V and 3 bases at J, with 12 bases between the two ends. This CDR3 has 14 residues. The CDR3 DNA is TGTGCCACCAGCAGCCTTCTAGGGGGCTACGAGCAGTACTTC. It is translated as CATSSLLGGYEQYF. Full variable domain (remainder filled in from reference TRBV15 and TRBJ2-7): DAMVIQNPRYQVTQFGKPVTLSCSQTLNHNVMYWYQQKSSQAPKLLFHYYDKDFNNEADTPDNFQSRRPNTSFCFLDIRSPGLGDTAMYLCATSSLLGGYEQYFGPGTRLTVT.

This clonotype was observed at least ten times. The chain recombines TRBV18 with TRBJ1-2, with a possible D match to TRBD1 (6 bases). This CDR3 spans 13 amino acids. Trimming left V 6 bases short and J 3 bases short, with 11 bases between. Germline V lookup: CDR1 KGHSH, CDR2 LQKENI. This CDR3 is CASSPGADYGYTF. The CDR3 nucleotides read TGTGCCAGCTCCCCAGGGGCGGACTATGGCTACACCTTC. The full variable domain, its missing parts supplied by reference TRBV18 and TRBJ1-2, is NAGVMQNPRHLVRRRGQEARLRCSPMKGHSHVYWYRQLPEEGLKFMVYLQKENIIDESGMPKERFSAEFPKEGPSILRIQQVVRGDSAAYFCASSPGADYGYTFGSGTRLTVV.

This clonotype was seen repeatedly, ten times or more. CDR3 residues: CASALTPAGSLSGANVLTF. The CDR3 nucleotides read TGTGCCAGCGCCCTAACCCCAGCAGGTTCTCTATCTGGGGCCAACGTCCTGACTTTC. The rearrangement links TRBV12-3 or TRBV12-4 to TRBJ2-6; no reliable D call. This CDR3 is built from 19 residues. V gave up 8 bases and J gave up 1 base, with 24 bases separating them.

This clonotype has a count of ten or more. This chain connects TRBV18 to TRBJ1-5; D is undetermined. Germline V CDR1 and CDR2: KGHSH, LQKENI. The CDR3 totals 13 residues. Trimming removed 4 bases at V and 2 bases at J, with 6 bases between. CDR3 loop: CASSQSGNQPQHF. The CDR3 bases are TGTGCCAGCTCACAATCCGGCAATCAGCCCCAGCATTTT.

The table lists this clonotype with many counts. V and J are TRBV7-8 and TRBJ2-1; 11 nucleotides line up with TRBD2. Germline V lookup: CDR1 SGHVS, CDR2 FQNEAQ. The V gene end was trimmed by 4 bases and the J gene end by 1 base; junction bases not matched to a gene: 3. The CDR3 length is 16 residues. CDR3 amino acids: CASSYGTSGSYNEQFF. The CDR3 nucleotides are TGTGCCAGCAGCTACGGGACTAGCGGATCCTACAATGAGCAGTTCTTC. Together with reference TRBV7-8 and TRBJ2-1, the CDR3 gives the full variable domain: GAGVSQSPRYKVAKRGQDVALRCDPISGHVSLFWYQQALGQGPEFLTYFQNEAQLDKSGLPSDRFFAERPEGSVSTLKIQRTQQEDSAVYLCASSYGTSGSYNEQFFGPGTRLTVL.

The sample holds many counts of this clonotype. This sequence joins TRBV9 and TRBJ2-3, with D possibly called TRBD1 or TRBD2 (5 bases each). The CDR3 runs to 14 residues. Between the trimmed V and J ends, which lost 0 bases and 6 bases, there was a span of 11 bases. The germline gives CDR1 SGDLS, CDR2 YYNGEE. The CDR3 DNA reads TGTGCCAGCAGCGTAGAGGGGAGATCTGATACGCAGTATTTT. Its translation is CASSVEGRSDTQYF. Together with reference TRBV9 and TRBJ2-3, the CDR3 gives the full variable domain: DSGVTQTPKHLITATGQRVTLRCSPRSGDLSVYWYQQSLDQGLQFLIQYYNGEERAKGNILERFSAQQFPDLHSELNLSSLELGDSALYFCASSVEGRSDTQYFGPGTRLTVL.

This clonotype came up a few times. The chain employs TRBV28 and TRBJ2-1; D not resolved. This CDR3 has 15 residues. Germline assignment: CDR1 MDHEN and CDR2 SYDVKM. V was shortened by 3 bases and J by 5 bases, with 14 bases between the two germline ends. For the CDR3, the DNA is TGTGCCAGCAGTTTGGGGATCTACCCAAACAATGAGCAGTTCTTC. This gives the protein CASSLGIYPNNEQFF.

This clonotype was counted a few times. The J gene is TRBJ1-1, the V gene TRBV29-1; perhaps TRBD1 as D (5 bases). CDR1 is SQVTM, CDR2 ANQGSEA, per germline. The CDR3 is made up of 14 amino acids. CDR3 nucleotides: TGCAGTATGGGACCGTGGACGGGGGGGACTGAAGCTTTCTTT. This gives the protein CSMGPWTGGTEAFF.

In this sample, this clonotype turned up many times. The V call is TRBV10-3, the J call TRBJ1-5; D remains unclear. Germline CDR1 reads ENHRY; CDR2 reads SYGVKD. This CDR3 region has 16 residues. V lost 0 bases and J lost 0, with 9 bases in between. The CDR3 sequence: CAISESWQDSNQPQHF. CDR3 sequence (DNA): TGTGCCATCAGTGAGTCGTGGCAGGATAGCAATCAGCCCCAGCATTTT.

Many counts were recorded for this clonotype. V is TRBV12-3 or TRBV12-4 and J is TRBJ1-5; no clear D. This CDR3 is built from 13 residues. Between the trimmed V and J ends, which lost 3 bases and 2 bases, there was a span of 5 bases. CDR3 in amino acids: CASSFRGNQPQHF. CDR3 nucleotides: TGTGCCAGCAGTTTCCGGGGCAATCAGCCCCAGCATTTT.

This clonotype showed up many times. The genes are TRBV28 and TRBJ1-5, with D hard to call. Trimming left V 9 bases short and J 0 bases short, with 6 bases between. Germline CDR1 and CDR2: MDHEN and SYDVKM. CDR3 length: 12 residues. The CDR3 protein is CASGYSNQPQHF. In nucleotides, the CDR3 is TGTGCCAGTGGATATAGCAATCAGCCCCAGCATTTT.

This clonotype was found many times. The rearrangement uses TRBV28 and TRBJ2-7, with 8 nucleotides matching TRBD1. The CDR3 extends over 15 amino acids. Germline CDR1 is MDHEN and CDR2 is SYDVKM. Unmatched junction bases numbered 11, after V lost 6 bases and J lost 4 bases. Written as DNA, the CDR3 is TGTGCCAGCAGGCCTCAATCAGGGGGCCGGTACGAGCAGTACTTC. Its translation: CASRPQSGGRYEQYF.